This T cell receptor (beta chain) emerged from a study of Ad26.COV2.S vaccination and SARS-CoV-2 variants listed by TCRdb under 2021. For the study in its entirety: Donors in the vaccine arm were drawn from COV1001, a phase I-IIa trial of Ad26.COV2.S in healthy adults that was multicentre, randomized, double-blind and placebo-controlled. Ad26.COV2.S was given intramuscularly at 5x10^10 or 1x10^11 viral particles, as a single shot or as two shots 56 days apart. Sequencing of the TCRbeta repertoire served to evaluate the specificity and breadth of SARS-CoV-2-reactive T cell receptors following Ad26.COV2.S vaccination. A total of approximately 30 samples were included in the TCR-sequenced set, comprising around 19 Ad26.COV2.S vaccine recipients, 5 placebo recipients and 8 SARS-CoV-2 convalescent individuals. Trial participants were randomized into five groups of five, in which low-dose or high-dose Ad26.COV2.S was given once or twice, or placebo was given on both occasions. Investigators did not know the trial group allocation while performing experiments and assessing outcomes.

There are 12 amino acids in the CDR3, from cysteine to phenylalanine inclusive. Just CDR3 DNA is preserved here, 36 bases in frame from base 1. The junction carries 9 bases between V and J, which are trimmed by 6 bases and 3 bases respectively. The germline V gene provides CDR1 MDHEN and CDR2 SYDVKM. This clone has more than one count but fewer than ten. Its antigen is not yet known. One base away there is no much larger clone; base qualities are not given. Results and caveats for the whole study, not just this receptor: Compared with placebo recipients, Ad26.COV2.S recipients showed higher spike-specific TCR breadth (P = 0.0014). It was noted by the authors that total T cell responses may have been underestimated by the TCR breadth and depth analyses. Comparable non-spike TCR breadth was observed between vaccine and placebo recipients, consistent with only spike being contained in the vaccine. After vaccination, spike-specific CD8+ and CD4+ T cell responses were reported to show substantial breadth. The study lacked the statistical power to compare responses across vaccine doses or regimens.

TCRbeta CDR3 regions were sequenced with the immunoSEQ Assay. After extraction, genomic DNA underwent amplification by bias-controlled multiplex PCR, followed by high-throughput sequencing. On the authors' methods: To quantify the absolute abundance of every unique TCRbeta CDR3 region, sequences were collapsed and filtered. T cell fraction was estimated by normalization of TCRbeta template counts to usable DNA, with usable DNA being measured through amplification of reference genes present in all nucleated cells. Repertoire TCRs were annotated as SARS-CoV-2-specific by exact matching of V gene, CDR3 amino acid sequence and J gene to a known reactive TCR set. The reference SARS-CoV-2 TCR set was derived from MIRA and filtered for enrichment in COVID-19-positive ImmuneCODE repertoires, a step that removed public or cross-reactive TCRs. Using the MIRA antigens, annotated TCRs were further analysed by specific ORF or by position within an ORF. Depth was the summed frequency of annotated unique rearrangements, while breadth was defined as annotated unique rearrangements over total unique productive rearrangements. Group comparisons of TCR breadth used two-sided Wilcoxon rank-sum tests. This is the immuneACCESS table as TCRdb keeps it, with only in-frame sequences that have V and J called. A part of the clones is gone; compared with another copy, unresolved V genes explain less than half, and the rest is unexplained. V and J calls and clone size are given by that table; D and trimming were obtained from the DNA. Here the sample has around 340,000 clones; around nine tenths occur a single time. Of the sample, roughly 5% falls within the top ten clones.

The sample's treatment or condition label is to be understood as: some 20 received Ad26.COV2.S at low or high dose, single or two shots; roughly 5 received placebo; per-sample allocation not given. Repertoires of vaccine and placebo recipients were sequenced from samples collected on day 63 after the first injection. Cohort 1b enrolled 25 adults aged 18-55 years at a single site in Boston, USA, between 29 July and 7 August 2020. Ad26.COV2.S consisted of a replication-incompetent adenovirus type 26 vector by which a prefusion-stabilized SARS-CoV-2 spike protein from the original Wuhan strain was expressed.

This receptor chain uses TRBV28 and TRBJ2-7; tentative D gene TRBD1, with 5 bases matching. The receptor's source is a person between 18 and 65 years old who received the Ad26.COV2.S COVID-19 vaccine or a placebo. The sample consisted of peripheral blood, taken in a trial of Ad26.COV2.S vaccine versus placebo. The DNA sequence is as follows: TGTGCCAGCAGAATAACAGGCTACGAGCAGTACTTC. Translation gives CASRITGYEQYF.